Listed below are T cell receptor beta chains from one sample, sequenced in a study of OX40 agonist ivuxolimab in advanced cancers. Assay: immunoSEQ multiplex PCR; the TCRdb copy retains only in-frame clones and omits some. The sample lists around 60,000 clones, around 90% occurring once. Sequenced here: CD4+ or CD8+ T cells sorted from blood, sampled in a trial of the OX40 agonist ivuxolimab. The source is an adult with an advanced solid tumor such as melanoma, head and neck, liver or kidney cancer. Each CDR3 is given with its conserved first and last residue. The D gene is left open where the match is weak. Part of the rows lack a size; the others show once, few, many or a class for expanded clones.

CASSQSSNQPQHF	TGCGCCAGCAGCCAATCGAGCAATCAGCCCCAGCATTTT	medium-sized	TRBV4-1	.	TRBJ1-5
CAIREGHANIQYF	TGTGCCATCAGGGAGGGCCATGCGAACATTCAGTACTTC	few	TRBV10-3	.	TRBJ2-4
CASSWDGIGNQPQHF	TGCGCCAGCAGCTGGGACGGAATAGGGAATCAGCCCCAGCATTTT	.	TRBV5-1	.	TRBJ1-5
CASSSGSQETQYF	TGTGCCAGCAGCTCAGGGTCTCAAGAGACCCAGTACTTC	.	TRBV7-3	.	TRBJ2-5
CASSYTGQGAKEQYF	TGTGCCAGCAGTTACACCGGACAGGGGGCAAAGGAGCAGTACTTC	.	TRBV6-5	TRBD1	TRBJ2-7
CASSPISRGKNTGELFF	TGTGCCAGCAGTCCTATTTCCAGGGGAAAGAACACCGGGGAGCTGTTTTTT	.	TRBV27	.	TRBJ2-2
CASSPRGRNTEAFF	TGTGCCAGCAGTCCCAGGGGTCGAAACACTGAAGCTTTCTTT	.	TRBV27	.	TRBJ1-1
CASRERGGRSEQYF	TGTGCCAGCAGGGAGAGGGGGGGCAGGTCCGAGCAGTACTTC	.	TRBV28	.	TRBJ2-7
CASSSSDVFGSPLHF	TGTGCCAGCAGTAGCTCGGACGTTTTCGGTTCACCCCTCCACTTT	.	TRBV27	.	TRBJ1-6
CASSFKFSANTGELFF	TGTGCCAGCAGCTTCAAATTTTCCGCGAACACCGGGGAGCTGTTTTTT	.	TRBV7-2	.	TRBJ2-2
CASSAEGYQPQHF	TGTGCCAGCAGTGCGGAGGGATATCAGCCCCAGCATTTT	.	TRBV2	.	TRBJ1-5
CASSIRAVLSEAFF	TGTGCCAGCAGTATCAGGGCCGTTTTGTCTGAAGCTTTCTTT	.	TRBV27	.	TRBJ1-1
CASSLGVPPYEQYF	TGTGCCAGCAGCTTGGGGGTCCCCCCATACGAGCAGTACTTC	once	TRBV5-4	.	TRBJ2-7
CASSYPGQEYYEQYF	TGTGCCAGCAGTTACCCGGGACAGGAGTATTACGAGCAGTACTTC	.	TRBV25-1	TRBD1	TRBJ2-7
CASTQGINSNQPQHF	TGTGCCAGCACCCAAGGGATCAATAGCAATCAGCCCCAGCATTTT	.	TRBV6-5	.	TRBJ1-5
CASSYRTSGINTGELFF	TGTGCCAGCAGCTATCGGACTAGCGGGATTAACACCGGGGAGCTGTTTTTT	.	TRBV13	TRBD2	TRBJ2-2
CASSIRTSGVSTDTQYF	TGTGCCAGCAGCATAAGGACTAGCGGGGTTAGCACAGATACGCAGTATTTT	.	TRBV14	TRBD2	TRBJ2-3
CASSYLAARGDQPQHF	TGTGCCAGCAGTTACTTGGCGGCCAGGGGGGACCAGCCCCAGCATTTT	.	TRBV6-5	TRBD1	TRBJ1-5
CASNFLDPPRPQHF	TGTGCCAGCAACTTCCTGGACCCGCCACGGCCCCAGCATTTT	.	TRBV28	.	TRBJ1-5
CASSEPTSSGKVYNEQFF	TGTGCCAGCAGTGAACCAACTAGTAGCGGGAAGGTTTACAATGAGCAGTTCTTC	.	TRBV2	TRBD2	TRBJ2-1
CASSQTSGTYEQYF	TGTGCCAGCAGTCAGACTAGCGGTACCTACGAGCAGTACTTC	.	TRBV7-6	TRBD2	TRBJ2-7
CASSGTILYQETQYF	TGTGCCAGCAGCGGGACGATCCTGTACCAAGAGACCCAGTACTTC	.	TRBV6-1	.	TRBJ2-5
CASSRTDLSYNEQFF	TGTGCCAGCTCGCGGACAGACCTCTCCTACAATGAGCAGTTCTTC	.	TRBV18	.	TRBJ2-1
CASTQTGYEQYF	TGTGCCAGCACCCAAACCGGCTACGAGCAGTACTTC	.	TRBV28	.	TRBJ2-7
CASSLVDSSYNSPLHF	TGTGCCAGCAGCTTAGTTGACAGTTCCTATAATTCACCCCTCCACTTT	.	TRBV7-2	.	TRBJ1-6
CASRSAGTGSSYEQYF	TGTGCCAGCAGATCGGCCGGGACAGGAAGTTCCTACGAGCAGTACTTC	.	TRBV5-5	TRBD1	TRBJ2-7
CASSDSNTYEQYF	TGTGCCAGCAGTGACTCTAATACCTACGAGCAGTACTTC	few	TRBV6-6	.	TRBJ2-7
CASSLGSGRAYEQYF	TGTGCCAGCAGCTTGGGGAGCGGGAGGGCCTACGAGCAGTACTTC	.	TRBV5-4	TRBD2	TRBJ2-7
CASSLGPSGNTIYF	TGTGCCAGCAGCTTAGGGCCCTCTGGAAACACCATATATTTT	.	TRBV7-2	.	TRBJ1-3
CSGGFTEAFF	TGCAGCGGGGGGTTCACTGAAGCTTTCTTT	.	TRBV29-1	.	TRBJ1-1
CASSVSGVSTDTQYF	TGTGCCAGCAGCGTATCGGGGGTTAGCACAGATACGCAGTATTTT	once	TRBV9	.	TRBJ2-3
CASSLSGRHTGELFF	TGCGCCAGCAGTTTAAGCGGGAGACACACCGGGGAGCTGTTTTTT	.	TRBV5-1	TRBD2	TRBJ2-2
CASGRTGNTEAFF	TGCGCCAGCGGAAGGACAGGGAACACTGAAGCTTTCTTT	.	TRBV5-1	TRBD1	TRBJ1-1
CASRKRDRGPGTEAFF	TGTGCCAGTAGAAAACGGGACAGGGGGCCGGGGACTGAAGCTTTCTTT	.	TRBV19	TRBD1	TRBJ1-1
CASSVGDRGEQYF	TGTGCCAGCAGTGTGGGCGACAGGGGCGAGCAGTACTTC	.	TRBV6-5	TRBD1	TRBJ2-7
CASRSRGTQETQYF	TGTGCCAGCAGGTCGCGGGGTACCCAAGAGACCCAGTACTTC	.	TRBV2	.	TRBJ2-5
CASSRRAQGEGETQYF	TGCGCCAGCAGCAGAAGGGCACAGGGGGAGGGAGAGACCCAGTACTTC	few	TRBV5-1	.	TRBJ2-5
CASSFGRSSYNEQFF	TGTGCCAGCAGTTTTGGACGGTCCTCCTACAATGAGCAGTTCTTC	.	TRBV28	.	TRBJ2-1
CAIRDREDTQYF	TGTGCCATACGGGACAGGGAAGATACGCAGTATTTT	.	TRBV6-5	TRBD1	TRBJ2-3
CASSVRAPNLAGELFF	TGTGCCAGCAGTGTCAGGGCCCCCAATCTTGCCGGGGAGCTGTTTTTT	.	TRBV2	.	TRBJ2-2
CASSLLGETQYF	TGTGCCAGCAGTCTTTTAGGGGAGACCCAGTACTTC	.	TRBV25-1	.	TRBJ2-5
CAWGRGSRADTQYF	TGTGCCTGGGGGAGGGGGAGCCGCGCAGATACGCAGTATTTT	.	TRBV30	.	TRBJ2-3
CASLRTGTANEKLFF	TGTGCCAGTCTTAGAACCGGGACAGCGAATGAAAAACTGTTTTTT	once	TRBV19	TRBD1	TRBJ1-4
CASSLGADTQYF	TGTGCCAGCAGCTTAGGGGCAGATACGCAGTATTTT	.	TRBV5-8	.	TRBJ2-3
CASSILAGVLNTGELFF	TGTGCCAGCAGCATACTAGCGGGAGTCCTGAACACCGGGGAGCTGTTTTTT	.	TRBV7-8	TRBD2	TRBJ2-2
CASSEFSEQYF	TGTGCCAGCAGTGAGTTCAGCGAGCAGTACTTC	.	TRBV2	.	TRBJ2-7
CSVLTRDRGYNEQFF	TGCAGCGTCCTAACCCGGGACAGGGGCTACAATGAGCAGTTCTTC	.	TRBV29-1	TRBD1	TRBJ2-1
CASRGTVSYNEQFF	TGTGCCAGCAGGGGGACCGTCTCCTACAATGAGCAGTTCTTC	.	TRBV2	.	TRBJ2-1
CASSLSGSTEAFF	TGTGCCAGCAGCTTGTCGGGGAGCACTGAAGCTTTCTTT	once	TRBV7-3	.	TRBJ1-1
CAGKRESSYEQYF	TGTGCCGGAAAGCGGGAGAGTTCCTACGAGCAGTACTTC	.	TRBV6-6	TRBD2	TRBJ2-7
CATSNGLAGNTDTQYF	TGTGCCACCAGCAACGGACTAGCGGGAAACACAGATACGCAGTATTTT	.	TRBV15	TRBD2	TRBJ2-3
CASSFSQRNEKLFF	TGTGCCAGCAGTTTCTCACAGAGAAATGAAAAACTGTTTTTT	.	TRBV27	.	TRBJ1-4
CASSVGPGTDGNTIYF	TGTGCCAGCAGCGTAGGGCCCGGGACAGATGGAAACACCATATATTTT	once	TRBV9	TRBD1	TRBJ1-3